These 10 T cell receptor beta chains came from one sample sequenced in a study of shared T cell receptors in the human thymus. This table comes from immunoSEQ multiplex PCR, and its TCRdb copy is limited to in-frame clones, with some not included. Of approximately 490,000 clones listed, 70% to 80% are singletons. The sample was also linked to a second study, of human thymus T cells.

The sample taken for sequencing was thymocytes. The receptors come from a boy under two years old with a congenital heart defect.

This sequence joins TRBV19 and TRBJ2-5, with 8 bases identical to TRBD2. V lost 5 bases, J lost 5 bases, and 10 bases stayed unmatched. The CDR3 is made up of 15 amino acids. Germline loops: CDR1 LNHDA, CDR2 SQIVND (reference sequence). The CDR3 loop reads CASSADSGNVETQYF. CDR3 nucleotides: TGTGCCAGTAGTGCGGATAGCGGGAACGTGGAGACCCAGTACTTC. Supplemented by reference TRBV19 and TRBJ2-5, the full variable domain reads DGGITQSPKYLFRKEGQNVTLSCEQNLNHDAMYWYRQDPGQGLRLIYYSQIVNDFQKGDIAEGYSVSREKKESFPLTVTSAQKNPTAFYLCASSADSGNVETQYFGPGTRLLVL.

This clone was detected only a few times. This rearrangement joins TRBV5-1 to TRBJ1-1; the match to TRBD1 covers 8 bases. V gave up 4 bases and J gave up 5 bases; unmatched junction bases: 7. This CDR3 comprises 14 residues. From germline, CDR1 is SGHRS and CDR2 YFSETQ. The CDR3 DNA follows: TGCGCCAGCAGCCCCGCTGACAGGGGAACTGAAGCTTTCTTT. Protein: CASSPADRGTEAFF.

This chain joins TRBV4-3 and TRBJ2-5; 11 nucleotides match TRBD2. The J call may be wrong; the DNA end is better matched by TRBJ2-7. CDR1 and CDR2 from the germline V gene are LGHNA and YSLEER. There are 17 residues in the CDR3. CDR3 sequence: CASSQDQLAGVPYEQYF. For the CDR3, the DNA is TGCGCCAGCAGCCAAGACCAACTAGCGGGAGTTCCCTACGAGCAGTACTTC.

The CDR3 bases are TGTGCCAGCAGCTTAGAGCAGGTCTGTGGCTACACCTTC. Protein sequence: CASSLEQVCGYTF. This chain links TRBV7-2 with TRBJ1-2, with D unclear. This CDR3 contains 13 residues. V was shortened by 1 base and J by 7 bases, with 10 bases between the two germline ends. CDR1 is SGHTA and CDR2 is FQGNSA in the germline V gene.

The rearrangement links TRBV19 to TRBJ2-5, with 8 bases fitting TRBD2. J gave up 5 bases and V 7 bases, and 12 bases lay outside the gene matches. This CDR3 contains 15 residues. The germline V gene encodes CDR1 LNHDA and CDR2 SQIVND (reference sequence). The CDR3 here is CASNDLREGVETQYF. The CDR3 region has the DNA TGTGCCAGTAACGACCTACGGGAGGGGGTGGAGACCCAGTACTTC.

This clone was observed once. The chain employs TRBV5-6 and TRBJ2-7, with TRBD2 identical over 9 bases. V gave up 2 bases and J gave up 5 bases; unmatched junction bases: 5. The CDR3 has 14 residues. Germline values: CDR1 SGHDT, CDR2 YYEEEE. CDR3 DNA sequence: TGTGCCAGCAGCTTCGGACTAGCGAGGAACGAGCAGTACTTC. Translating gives CASSFGLARNEQYF.

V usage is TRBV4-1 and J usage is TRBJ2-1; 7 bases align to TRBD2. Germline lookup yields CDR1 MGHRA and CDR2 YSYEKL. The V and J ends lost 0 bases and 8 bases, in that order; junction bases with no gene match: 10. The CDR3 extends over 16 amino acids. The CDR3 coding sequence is TGCGCCAGCAGCCAAGAATCTAGCGGAGCTAGGGATGAGCAGTTCTTC. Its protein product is CASSQESSGARDEQFF.

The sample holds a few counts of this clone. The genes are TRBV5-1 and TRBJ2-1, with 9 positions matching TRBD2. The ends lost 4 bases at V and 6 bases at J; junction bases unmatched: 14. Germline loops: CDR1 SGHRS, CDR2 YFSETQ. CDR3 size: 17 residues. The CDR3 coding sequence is TGCGCCAGCAGCCCGAAGGACGAAATGGGACTAGCCAATGAGCAGTTCTTC. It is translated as CASSPKDEMGLANEQFF. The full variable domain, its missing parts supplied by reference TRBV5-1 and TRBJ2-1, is KAGVTQTPRYLIKTRGQQVTLSCSPISGHRSVSWYQQTPGQGLQFLFEYFSETQRNKGNFPGRFSGRQFSNSRSEMNVSTLELGDSALYLCASSPKDEMGLANEQFFGPGTRLTVL.

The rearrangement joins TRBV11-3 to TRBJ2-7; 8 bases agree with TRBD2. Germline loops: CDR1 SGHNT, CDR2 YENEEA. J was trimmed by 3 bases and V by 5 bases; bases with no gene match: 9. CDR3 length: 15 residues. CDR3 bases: TGTGCCAGCAGCCGGGCTAGCGGGCATCTCTACGAGCAGTACTTC. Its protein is CASSRASGHLYEQYF. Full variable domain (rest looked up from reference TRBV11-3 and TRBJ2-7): EAGVVQSPRYKIIEKKQPVAFWCNPISGHNTLYWYLQNLGQGPELLIRYENEEAVDDSQLPKDRFSAERLKGVDSTLKIQPAELGDSAVYLCASSRASGHLYEQYFGPGTRLTVT.

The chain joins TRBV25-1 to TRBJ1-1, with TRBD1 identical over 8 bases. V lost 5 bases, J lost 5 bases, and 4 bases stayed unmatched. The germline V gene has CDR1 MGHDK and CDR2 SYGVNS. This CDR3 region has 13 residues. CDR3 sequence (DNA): TGTGCCAGCAGTTTACAGGGGGGGACTGAAGCTTTCTTT. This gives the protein CASSLQGGTEAFF.